Shown below are 4 T cell receptor beta chains from a single sample sequenced in a study of CD8+CD57+ T cells in acquired aplastic anemia (dated by TCRdb to the late 2010s). Sequencing was performed on an Illumina HiSeq 2000. Profiling of TCR beta VDJ combinations and CDR3 sequences used genomic DNA as the template. TCRdb reprocessed the public reads (quality trimming at Q25 with fastp, clone calling with MiXCR) and kept in-frame beta chains. Rows are combined by CDR3 protein, so each entry shows the most common genes and DNA. The sample table records 200,000 to 250,000 distinct CDR3 sequences; 30% to 40% of these occur just once. Of the sample, roughly 1.1% is held by the ten largest clones. Sequenced sample: sorted CD4+, CD8+, or CD8+CD57+ T cells (not recorded which) from PBMCs. The receptors here all came from a human donor in good health, serving as a control.

This clonotype was counted ten times or more. The rearrangement joins TRBV11-2 to TRBJ1-2; 7 positions agree with TRBD1. The germline V gene has CDR1 SGHAT and CDR2 FQNNGV. This CDR3 contains 14 residues. V was clipped by 1 base and J by 4 bases; unmatched bases: 3. In DNA, the CDR3 is TGTGCCAGCAGCTTAGGGACAGGAGGCTATGGCTACACCTTC. The encoded protein is CASSLGTGGYGYTF.

The V and J genes are TRBV7-6 and TRBJ1-2; 12 bases fit TRBD1. V lost 2 bases, J lost 1 base, and 11 bases stayed unmatched. The germline gives CDR1 SGHVS, CDR2 FNYEAQ. CDR3 size: 19 residues. The CDR3 region has the DNA TGTGCCAGCAGCTTACTGACCGGGACAGGGGGCGCATGTAACTATGGCTACACCTTC. It specifies CASSLLTGTGGACNYGYTF.

This chain links TRBV6-1 with TRBJ1-5; unclear D gene. V was cut by 4 bases and J by 4 bases, with 5 bases left in between. Germline V lookup: CDR1 MNHNS, CDR2 SASEGT. The CDR3 length is 12 residues. CDR3 bases: TGTGCCAGCAGTGCTTTAAATCAGCCCCAGCATTTT. Its translation: CASSALNQPQHF.

This clonotype has at least ten counts. This sequence joins TRBV12-3 or TRBV12-4 and TRBJ2-7; no clear D gene. Trimming took 5 bases from V and 3 from J, leaving 11 bases between them. The CDR3 has 13 amino acids. The CDR3 is CASSPQAIYEQYF. The CDR3 nucleotides read TGTGCCAGCAGTCCCCAGGCGATCTACGAGCAGTACTTC.